The clone carrying this T cell receptor (beta chain) was observed many times. The data originate from a study of T cells in Graves' hyperthyroidism and ophthalmopathy. Study as a whole: Blood from the periphery was taken at initial diagnosis, before any treatment.

Germline values: CDR1 SGHTA, CDR2 FQGNSA. V lost 7 bases to trimming and J lost 5 bases; unmatched junction nucleotides: 7. CDR3 length equals 16 residues. Newly diagnosed patients aged 18 to 65 had hyperthyroidism of under 2 months' duration. Isolation of PBMCs was performed on approximately 10 ml fresh peripheral blood. TCR beta CDR3 sequences were amplified from RNA transcripts. With the HTBI primer set, the TCR CDR3 went through a first round of RT-PCR. TCRdb ran MiXCR on the multiplex PCR reads and lists one entry per CDR3 protein. This table has roughly 700,000 distinct CDR3 sequences, less than 15% appearing once.

The sequence derives from a woman aged 18-30 years with Graves' hyperthyroidism. The chain uses TRBV7-2 and TRBJ2-2, with 13 bases that match TRBD2. Sample: blood. For the CDR3, the DNA is TGTGCCAGCACCCGGACTAGCGGGAGTGGGACCGGGGAGCTGTTTTTT. Residues: CASTRTSGSGTGELFF.